The 13 T cell receptor beta chains given below trace back to one sample, sequenced in a study of cytomegalovirus exposure and HLA in healthy donors. PCR employed 60 Vbeta and 13 Jbeta primers. Profiling relied on immunoSEQ multiplex PCR, and the TCRdb table lists in-frame clones only, not all of them. The table has about 140,000 clones, 77% seen once; the top ten hold under 2%. Source material: PBMCs. The receptors come from a female donor in good health and CMV-seronegative.

The rearrangement uses TRBV2 and TRBJ2-3; TRBD2 aligns across 13 bases. Germline values: CDR1 SNHLY, CDR2 FYNNEI. The trim removed 2 bases at V and 0 bases at J, leaving 5 bases unmatched. The CDR3 runs 18 residues. CDR3: CASSEMGLAGYSTDTQYF. The CDR3 DNA is TGTGCCAGCAGTGAAATGGGACTAGCGGGATACAGCACAGATACGCAGTATTTT.

This clone has only a few counts. V usage is TRBV2 and J usage is TRBJ1-1; D not certain. The CDR3 has 14 residues. The germline V gene has CDR1 SNHLY and CDR2 FYNNEI. V lost 6 bases and J 5 bases, leaving 16 bases between the germline ends. This chain's CDR3 is CASRIILRGTEAFF. The CDR3 nucleotides are TGTGCCAGCAGGATAATCCTTCGAGGAACTGAAGCTTTCTTT.

The chain joins TRBV27 to TRBJ2-3; D not resolved. V was trimmed by 5 bases and J by 2 bases, leaving 5 bases between them. CDR3 length equals 12 residues. Looked up from germline, CDR1 is MNHEY and CDR2 is SMNVEV (reference sequence). This chain's CDR3 is CASSGSTDTQYF. The CDR3 region has the DNA TGTGCCAGCAGTGGCTCCACAGATACGCAGTATTTT.

This clone was seen a few times. The chain links TRBV19 to TRBJ2-7; weak D call: TRBD2 (5 bases). Germline CDR1 reads LNHDA; CDR2 reads SQIVND (reference sequence). The CDR3 runs to 16 residues. V was pared by 1 base and J by 0 bases, with 13 bases between. The CDR3 nucleotides read TGTGCCAGTAGTATAGGGGATCCGGGAAACTCCTACGAGCAGTACTTC. Encoded protein: CASSIGDPGNSYEQYF.

The chain recombines TRBV28 with TRBJ2-2; no clear D gene. The ends were cut back, 2 bases at V and 6 bases at J, with 10 bases in the middle. This CDR3 has 14 residues. From germline, CDR1 is MDHEN and CDR2 SYDVKM. The CDR3 is CASSLRGTSGELFF. DNA for the CDR3: TGTGCCAGCAGTTTACGAGGAACCTCCGGGGAGCTGTTTTTT.

This chain joins TRBV27 and TRBJ1-2; the D is unclear. Trimming cost V 0 bases and J 0 bases, with 8 bases left between them. The germline V gene has CDR1 MNHEY and CDR2 SMNVEV (reference sequence). The CDR3 runs to 15 residues. The CDR3, as DNA: TGTGCCAGCAGTTTATCCGCAGATTCTAACTATGGCTACACCTTC. Translating it yields CASSLSADSNYGYTF.

V gene TRBV27 combines with J gene TRBJ2-1; 11 nucleotides align to TRBD2. CDR3 length: 19 amino acids. The V gene's germline CDR1 is MNHEY and CDR2 SMNVEV (reference sequence). Germline trimming cut 3 bases from V and 7 bases from J; bases unmatched to any gene: 17. The DNA for the CDR3 is TGTGCCAGCAGTTTTCGTTTAGCGGGGGGGCCGATCCGTCAGAATGAGCAGTTCTTC. Its protein is CASSFRLAGGPIRQNEQFF.

The chain links TRBV7-9 to TRBJ2-3, with 7 bases fitting TRBD1. Germline CDR1 is SEHNR and CDR2 is FQNEAQ (reference sequence). The junction had 6 bases not matched to a gene; V was cut back by 3 bases and J by 6 bases. This CDR3 contains 14 residues. The CDR3 sequence is CASSFLRGRDTQYF. The CDR3 DNA reads as TGTGCCAGCAGCTTTCTGAGGGGGCGGGATACGCAGTATTTT.

A word on this clone: This CDR3 is also generated by other DNA sequences in the sample. The rearrangement uses TRBV7-3 and TRBJ2-3; the match to TRBD2 covers 12 bases. CDR1 is SGHTA, CDR2 FQGTGA, per germline. After removal of 5 bases from V and 6 bases from J, the junction contained 6 bases not matched to a gene. The CDR3 length is 15 residues. Here the CDR3 reads CASSPSGGAIDTQYF. The CDR3 DNA reads as TGTGCCAGCAGCCCTAGCGGGGGGGCTATCGATACGCAGTATTTT.

The DNA of the CDR3 is TGTGCCACCGGGAGCCCGACTACCGCTAGCACAGATACGCAGTATTTT. Translating it yields CATGSPTTASTDTQYF. The chain links TRBV28 to TRBJ2-3; D is perhaps TRBD2 (6 bases). The V and J ends lost 10 bases and 0 bases respectively, with 20 bases between them. Per germline, CDR1 MDHEN and CDR2 SYDVKM. The CDR3 totals 16 residues.

The J gene is TRBJ1-5, the V gene TRBV29-1; D gene ambiguous. Trimming pared 7 bases from V and 0 bases from J, leaving 16 bases between. In germline, CDR1 is SQVTM, CDR2 ANQGSEA. CDR3 length: 15 residues. The CDR3 nucleotides are TGCAGCGCCCTACTCGACGGGAATAGCAATCAGCCCCAGCATTTT. It encodes CSALLDGNSNQPQHF.

The V call is TRBV7-3, the J call TRBJ2-1; 11 bases are shared with TRBD2. The CDR3 covers 13 residues. With 2 bases clipped from V and 10 bases from J, the junction kept 1 base outside the gene matches. Germline V gene lookup returns CDR1 SGHTA and CDR2 FQGTGA. The CDR3 spells CASSLLAGGEQFF. The CDR3 DNA reads as TGTGCCAGCAGCTTACTAGCGGGGGGCGAGCAGTTCTTC.

In its sample, this clone was seen a few times. The rearrangement joins TRBV2 to TRBJ1-1; D possibly corresponds to TRBD1 (5 bases). The CDR3 has 15 amino acids. Germline assignment: CDR1 SNHLY and CDR2 FYNNEI. The V and J ends lost 6 bases and 0 bases respectively, with 14 bases between them. CDR3 in DNA: TGTGCCAGCAGGGGTGACAGCTTCATGAACACTGAAGCTTTCTTT. Protein product: CASRGDSFMNTEAFF.